A selection of T cell receptor beta chains follows, all from one sample in a study of vaccination effects on CD4 cells after COVID-19. Their recognized antigens are unknown. Profiled with immunoSEQ multiplex PCR; TCRdb holds only in-frame clones, not every one. The table includes 14,000 or so clones, 80% detected once. The material sequenced was CD4+ T cells from PBMCs cultured with SARS-CoV-2 spike peptides, taken after COVID-19 vaccination. Receptor source: a human donor who had a prior SARS-CoV-2 infection. The CDR3 runs from the conserved cysteine through the conserved F or W. Each record gives: D gene, J gene, clone size, V gene, CDR3 protein, CDR3 DNA. D genes are given only for firm matches. Clone size is not always given. Where it is, it says once, few, many or a class for expanded clones.

D: NA; J: TRBJ2-3; size: NA; V: TRBV4-2; CDR3: CASSQESRDTQYF; DNA: TGTGCCAGCAGCCAAGAGTCCCGTGATACGCAGTATTTT
D: NA; J: TRBJ1-3; size: NA; V: TRBV19; CDR3: CASSIDLSGNTIYF; DNA: TGTGCCAGTAGTATAGACCTCTCTGGAAACACCATATATTTT
D: NA; J: TRBJ1-2; size: NA; V: TRBV11-3; CDR3: CASSYGPGGDYGYTF; DNA: TGTGCCAGCAGCTACGGACCTGGGGGGGACTATGGCTACACCTTC
D: NA; J: TRBJ2-2; size: NA; V: TRBV4-3; CDR3: CASSQDRGLNTGELFF; DNA: TGCGCCAGCAGCCAAGACAGGGGCTTAAACACCGGGGAGCTGTTTTTT
D: TRBD1; J: TRBJ1-4; size: NA; V: TRBV7-2; CDR3: CASSLGPTGGEEKLFF; DNA: TGTGCCAGCAGCTTAGGCCCGACAGGGGGAGAGGAAAAACTGTTTTTT
D: NA; J: TRBJ2-2; size: NA; V: TRBV5-1; CDR3: CASSLLGGENTGELFF; DNA: TGCGCCAGCAGCTTGCTAGGGGGGGAGAACACCGGGGAGCTGTTTTTT
D: TRBD2; J: TRBJ2-3; size: NA; V: TRBV5-4; CDR3: CASSFMAGGSTDTQYF; DNA: TGTGCCAGCAGCTTTATGGCGGGGGGAAGCACAGATACGCAGTATTTT
D: NA; J: TRBJ2-7; size: NA; V: TRBV5-1; CDR3: CASSLWQSSYEQYF; DNA: TGCGCCAGCAGCTTGTGGCAGAGCTCCTACGAGCAGTACTTC
D: NA; J: TRBJ2-5; size: NA; V: TRBV5-6; CDR3: CASSLRLPETQYF; DNA: TGTGCCAGCAGCTTGAGGCTTCCCGAGACCCAGTACTTC
D: TRBD1; J: TRBJ2-3; size: medium-sized; V: TRBV2; CDR3: CASRPDRKGAASTDTQYF; DNA: TGTGCCAGCAGGCCCGACAGGAAGGGGGCGGCTAGCACAGATACGCAGTATTTT
D: NA; J: TRBJ2-5; size: NA; V: TRBV7-3; CDR3: CASSLRGPETQYF; DNA: TGTGCCAGCAGCTTAAGGGGCCCAGAGACCCAGTACTTC